This T cell receptor (beta chain) is from a study of naive and memory T cell subsets. Whole-study findings and limits: The RNA method is potentially sensitive to activation and differentiation changes.

An oligonucleotide containing a UMI was ligated to the 3' end of TCR cDNA. Ligated cDNA underwent four rounds of PCR with nested alpha and beta constant region primers and SP2. For blood and skin samples, reverse transcription used TCR alpha and beta constant primers. TCRdb processed the UMI-ligation and nested PCR reads anew with MiXCR; each CDR3 protein has one entry. Of more than 25,000 distinct CDR3 sequences detected, around 5.2% appear once; the ten largest clones hold 6% to 9.5%. Germline V gene lookup returns CDR1 MDHEN and CDR2 SYDVKM. Trimming cost V 5 bases and J 6 bases, with 17 bases left between them. The CDR3 is made up of 16 amino acids. In this sample, this clonotype turned up many times. The antigen is undetermined.

Sequencing was performed on blood. This receptor was identified in an adult in good health. This chain links TRBV28 with TRBJ1-6; D possibly corresponds to TRBD1 (6 bases). In DNA, the CDR3 is TGTGCCAGCAGTCCGGGAGGGGGGGCGGCTAATTCACCCCTCCACTTT. It codes for CASSPGGGAANSPLHF.